The T cell receptor (beta chain) under discussion was sequenced for a study of T cell repertoires in cytomegalovirus infection. Study-level results: The ex vivo response was dominated by HLA-C-restricted CMV-specific TCR beta clonotypes.

This clonotype was seen a few times. As yet, its antigen is unknown. TCRdb reanalysed the reads using MiXCR and keeps one entry per CDR3 protein. The sample holds around 230,000 distinct CDR3 sequences, around 6.4% seen once. The sample comprised PBMCs. This TCR derives from a human donor in good health (CMV status not recorded). Some clones in this sample may be carry-over from other donors' samples.

The CDR3: CASRDYRESEGYTF. CDR3 nucleotide sequence: TGTGCCAGCAGGGATTACAGGGAGTCGGAAGGCTACACCTTC. V usage is TRBV2 and J usage is TRBJ1-2; maybe TRBD1 (6 bases). V lost 6 bases to trimming and J lost 8 bases, with 19 bases between them. Germline CDR1 reads SNHLY; CDR2 reads FYNNEI. The CDR3 sequence is 14 residues long. The full variable domain, with the rest looked up from reference TRBV2 and TRBJ1-2, is EPEVTQTPSHQVTQMGQEVILRCVPISNHLYFYWYRQILGQKVEFLVSFYNNEISEKSEIFDDQFSVERPDGSNFTLKIRSTKLEDSAMYFCASRDYRESEGYTFGSGTRLTVV.